This T cell receptor beta chain was profiled in a study of shared clonotypes between healthy human individuals. Broader study findings: The genetic and exposure-history diversity represented was limited by few donors.

With V trimmed by 6 bases and J by 0 bases, 3 bases remained unmatched. Germline V gene lookup returns CDR1 SNHLY and CDR2 FYNNEI. The CDR3 spans 15 residues. A note on this clone: Its antigen is not known.

Per the authors' pipeline: ImmunoSEQ junction-only sequences lacked quality scores, so their filtering differed. Clones were read by immunoSEQ multiplex PCR, and TCRdb kept only the in-frame ones, dropping some. V and J calls and clone size are those listed in that table; D and trimming were worked out from the DNA. The table includes roughly 2.6 million clones, around 94% detected once. The source material was naive CD4+ T cells sorted from blood. Subset reported: CD45RA+ positively selected. This TCR was sampled from a man aged 18 to 29 in good health. This sequence joins TRBV2 and TRBJ2-1; 9 nucleotides align to TRBD2. The CDR3 bases are TGTGCCAGCAGAGAACTAGCGGGCTCCTACAATGAGCAGTTCTTC. Translation: CASRELAGSYNEQFF.